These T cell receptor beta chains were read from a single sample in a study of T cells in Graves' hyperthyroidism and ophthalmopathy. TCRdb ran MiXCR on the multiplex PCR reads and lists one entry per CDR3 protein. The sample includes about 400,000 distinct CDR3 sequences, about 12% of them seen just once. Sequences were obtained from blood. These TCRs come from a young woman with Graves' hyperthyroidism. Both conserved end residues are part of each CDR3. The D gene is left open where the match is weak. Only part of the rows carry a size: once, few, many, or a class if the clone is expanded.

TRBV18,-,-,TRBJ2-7,CASSPKGLNSYEQYF,TGTGCCAGCTCACCAAAAGGACTGAACTCCTACGAGCAGTACTTC
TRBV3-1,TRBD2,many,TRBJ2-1,CASKTSGRAGEQFF,TGTGCCAGCAAGACTAGCGGGAGGGCCGGGGAGCAGTTCTTC
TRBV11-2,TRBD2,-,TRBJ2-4,CASSLLAGGPLAKNIQYF,TGTGCCAGCAGCTTACTAGCGGGGGGTCCCTTAGCCAAAAACATTCAGTACTTC
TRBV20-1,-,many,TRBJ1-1,CSAKRVTGLIGTEAFF,TGCAGTGCCAAGAGAGTTACAGGGTTGATTGGCACTGAAGCTTTCTTT
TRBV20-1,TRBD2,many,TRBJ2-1,CSARDPSGSYNEQFF,TGCAGTGCTAGAGACCCTAGCGGTTCCTACAATGAGCAGTTCTTC
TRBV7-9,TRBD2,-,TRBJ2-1,CASSPKASGGAREQFF,TGTGCCAGCAGCCCTAAAGCTAGCGGGGGGGCTCGTGAGCAGTTCTTC
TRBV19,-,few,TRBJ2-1,CASSRPPRNEQFF,TGTGCCAGTAGTCGCCCCCCCAGGAATGAGCAGTTCTTC
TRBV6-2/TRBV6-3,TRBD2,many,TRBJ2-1,CASSYSGRAYNEQFF,TGTGCCAGCAGTTATAGCGGGAGGGCCTACAATGAGCAGTTCTTC
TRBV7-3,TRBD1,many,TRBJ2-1,CASSSSGTGYNEQFF,TGTGCCAGCAGCTCCTCCGGGACAGGATACAATGAGCAGTTCTTC
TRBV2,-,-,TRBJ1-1,CADTLGGSGNTEAFF,TGTGCCGACACTCTCGGGGGTTCGGGGAACACTGAAGCTTTCTTT
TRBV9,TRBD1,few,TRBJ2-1,CASSQGDNEQFF,TGTGCCAGCAGCCAGGGGGACAATGAGCAGTTCTTC
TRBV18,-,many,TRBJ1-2,CASSPLDIEPGYGYTF,TGTGCCAGCTCACCTTTGGACATCGAACCGGGCTATGGCTACACCTTC
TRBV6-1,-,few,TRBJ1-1,CASRDFSSEAFF,TGTGCCAGCAGGGACTTCTCATCGGAAGCTTTCTTT
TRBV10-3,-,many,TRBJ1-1,CAIRRTAVSNTEAFF,TGTGCCATCCGCCGGACAGCGGTATCGAACACTGAAGCTTTCTTT
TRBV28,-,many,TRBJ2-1,CASSSGGALNEQFF,TGTGCCAGCAGTTCAGGTGGGGCCCTAAATGAGCAGTTCTTC
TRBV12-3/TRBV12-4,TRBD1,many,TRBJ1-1,CASSHRGHDEAFF,TGTGCCAGCAGTCACAGGGGGCATGACGAAGCTTTCTTT
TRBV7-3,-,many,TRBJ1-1,CASSLMTNTEAFF,TGTGCCAGCAGCTTAATGACAAACACTGAAGCTTTCTTT
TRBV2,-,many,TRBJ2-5,CASSRGPETQYF,TGTGCCAGCAGCCGGGGTCCAGAGACCCAGTACTTC
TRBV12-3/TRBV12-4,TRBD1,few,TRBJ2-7,CASSLGTGNYEQYF,TGTGCCAGCAGTCTCGGGACAGGTAACTACGAGCAGTACTTC
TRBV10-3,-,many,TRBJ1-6,CAIKAGQYNSPLHF,TGTGCCATCAAAGCAGGACAGTATAATTCACCCCTCCACTTT
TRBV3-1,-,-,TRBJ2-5,CASSQRSLGQETQYF,TGTGCCAGCAGCCAAAGGTCGTTAGGCCAAGAGACCCAGTACTTC
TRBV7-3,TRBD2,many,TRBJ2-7,CASSLSGGQGSEQYF,TGTGCCAGCAGCCTCAGCGGGGGGCAAGGTTCCGAGCAGTACTTC
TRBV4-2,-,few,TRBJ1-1,CASSQEQGHRQNTEAFF,TGTGCCAGCAGCCAAGAGCAGGGGCATCGACAGAACACTGAAGCTTTCTTT
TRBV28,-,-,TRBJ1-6,CASSLRSGHLNSPLHF,TGTGCCAGCAGTTTACGGTCGGGACACCTTAATTCACCCCTCCACTTT
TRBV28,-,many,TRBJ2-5,CASAPRGGRQETQYF,TGTGCCAGCGCCCCGAGAGGGGGGCGACAAGAGACCCAGTACTTC
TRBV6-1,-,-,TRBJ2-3,CASSPGHTQYF,TGTGCCAGCAGCCCCGGTCATACGCAGTATTTT
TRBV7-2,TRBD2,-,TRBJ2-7,CASSYPGGTEEQYF,TGTGCCAGCAGCTACCCGGGAGGTACGGAGGAGCAGTACTTC
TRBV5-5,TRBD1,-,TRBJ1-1,CASRDKGQFNTEAFF,TGTGCCAGCAGGGACAAGGGACAGTTTAACACTGAAGCTTTCTTT
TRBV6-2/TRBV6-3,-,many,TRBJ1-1,CASRGVTTEAFF,TGTGCCAGCAGAGGGGTTACCACTGAAGCTTTCTTT
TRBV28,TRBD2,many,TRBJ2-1,CASSSTSAYYNEQFF,TGTGCCAGCAGTTCAACTAGCGCCTACTACAATGAGCAGTTCTTC
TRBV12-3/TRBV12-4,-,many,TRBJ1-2,CASSYQAQRGYTF,TGTGCCAGCAGTTACCAGGCCCAGAGAGGCTACACCTTC
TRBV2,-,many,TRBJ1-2,CASSVGSIDGYTF,TGTGCCAGCAGTGTTGGGAGTATAGATGGCTACACCTTC
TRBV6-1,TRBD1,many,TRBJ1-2,CASSAGTGTYGYTF,TGTGCCAGCAGCGCCGGGACAGGGACCTATGGCTACACCTTC
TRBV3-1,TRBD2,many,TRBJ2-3,CASSPYGGAGDTQYF,TGTGCCAGCAGCCCGTACGGGGGGGCCGGAGATACGCAGTATTTT
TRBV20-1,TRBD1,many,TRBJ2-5,CSATGGAETQYF,TGCAGTGCGACAGGGGGCGCGGAGACCCAGTACTTC
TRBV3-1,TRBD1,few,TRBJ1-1,CASSQAGGLRGLNTEAFF,TGTGCCAGCAGCCAAGCGGGGGGTCTCAGGGGGCTGAACACTGAAGCTTTCTTT
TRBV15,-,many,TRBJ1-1,CATSREVSNTEAFF,TGTGCCACCAGCAGAGAAGTCTCGAACACTGAAGCTTTCTTT
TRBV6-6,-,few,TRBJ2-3,CASSYGGATDTQYF,TGTGCCAGCAGTTACGGCGGGGCTACAGATACGCAGTATTTT
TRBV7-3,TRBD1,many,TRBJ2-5,CASSFGTGNPETQYF,TGTGCCAGCAGCTTCGGGACAGGGAATCCGGAGACCCAGTACTTC
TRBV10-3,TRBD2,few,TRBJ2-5,CAVSTSGRGGETQYF,TGTGCCGTTTCTACTAGCGGGAGAGGGGGAGAGACCCAGTACTTC
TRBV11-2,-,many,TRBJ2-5,CASSARTSQETQYF,TGTGCCAGCAGCGCTCGGACGTCCCAAGAGACCCAGTACTTC
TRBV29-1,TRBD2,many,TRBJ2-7,CSVVTSGSLNEQYF,TGCAGCGTGGTGACTAGCGGGAGTCTCAACGAGCAGTACTTC
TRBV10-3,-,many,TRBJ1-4,CAISESKLSGYEKLFF,TGTGCCATCAGTGAGTCGAAGCTTTCAGGATACGAAAAACTGTTTTTT
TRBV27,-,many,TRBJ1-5,CASSPRGGGKAQHF,TGTGCCAGCAGTCCCCGGGGAGGGGGGAAAGCCCAGCATTTT
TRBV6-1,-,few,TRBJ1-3,CASGDSYFTGNTIYF,TGTGCCAGCGGCGACAGCTACTTCACTGGAAACACCATATATTTT
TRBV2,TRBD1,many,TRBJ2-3,CASSDHPGTAYGTQYF,TGTGCCAGCAGTGATCACCCCGGGACAGCCTACGGTACGCAGTATTTT
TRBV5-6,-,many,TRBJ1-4,CASSNPVTNEKLFF,TGTGCCAGCAGCAACCCGGTAACTAATGAAAAACTGTTTTTT
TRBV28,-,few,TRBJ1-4,CASAVGGNEKLFF,TGTGCCAGTGCGGTGGGGGGCAATGAAAAACTGTTTTTT
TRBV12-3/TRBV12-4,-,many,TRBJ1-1,CASTHGDVPEAFF,TGTGCCAGCACTCACGGGGATGTCCCTGAAGCTTTCTTT
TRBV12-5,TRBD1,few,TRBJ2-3,CASGPHSTGAADTQYF,TGTGCTAGTGGACCACATTCGACAGGGGCAGCAGATACGCAGTATTTT
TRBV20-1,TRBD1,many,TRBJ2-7,CSARSTGQGASYEQYF,TGCAGTGCTAGATCCACGGGACAGGGGGCTTCCTACGAGCAGTACTTC
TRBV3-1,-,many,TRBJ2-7,CASSRELETGTNYEQYF,TGTGCCAGCAGCCGCGAACTCGAGACGGGGACCAACTACGAGCAGTACTTC
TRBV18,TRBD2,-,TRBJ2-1,CASSPLEAGGYNEQFF,TGTGCCAGCTCACCACTCGAGGCGGGGGGGTACAATGAGCAGTTCTTC
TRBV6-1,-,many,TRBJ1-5,CASKELGRGPQHF,TGTGCCAGCAAGGAGCTGGGGCGGGGGCCCCAGCATTTT